This T cell receptor beta chain comes out of a study of blood T cells in healthy people across ages. Findings and caveats of the study: Possibly confounding the expanded clonotype changes was the fact that donor CMV status was unknown.

This clonotype occurred many times. Its specificity is unknown. From germline, CDR1 is SQVTM and CDR2 ANQGSEA. The CDR3 runs to 15 residues. V dropped 4 bases and J dropped 6 bases, with 20 bases sitting between them. A J-beta primer mix and a sample-barcoded 5' primer were used in a second PCR of roughly 7 to 12 cycles. CDR3-containing paired-end reads numbering at least 2.5 million came from each sample. TCRdb re-derived calls from the 5' RACE reads in MiXCR, one entry per CDR3 protein. This sample has 600,000 to 800,000 distinct CDR3 sequences, with under 65% found just once. The sample consisted of blood. The TCR sequence derives from a woman of 80 years or more in good health. The chain carries TRBV29-1 and TRBJ2-3, with D uncertain. The CDR3 spells CSVARGHKGRDTQYF. The CDR3 region has the DNA TGCAGCGTTGCCCGTGGTCACAAGGGAAGGGATACGCAGTATTTT.